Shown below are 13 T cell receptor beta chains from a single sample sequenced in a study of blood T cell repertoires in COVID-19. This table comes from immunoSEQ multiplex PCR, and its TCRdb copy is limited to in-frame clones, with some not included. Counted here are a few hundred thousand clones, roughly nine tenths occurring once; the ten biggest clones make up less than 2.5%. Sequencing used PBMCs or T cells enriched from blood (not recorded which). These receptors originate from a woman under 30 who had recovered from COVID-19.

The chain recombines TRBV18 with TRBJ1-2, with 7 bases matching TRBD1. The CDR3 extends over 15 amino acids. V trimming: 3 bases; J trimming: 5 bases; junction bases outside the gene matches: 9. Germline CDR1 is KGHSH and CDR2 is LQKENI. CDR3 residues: CASSPYRDREYGYTF. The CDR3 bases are TGTGCCAGCTCACCGTACCGGGACAGAGAGTATGGCTACACCTTC.

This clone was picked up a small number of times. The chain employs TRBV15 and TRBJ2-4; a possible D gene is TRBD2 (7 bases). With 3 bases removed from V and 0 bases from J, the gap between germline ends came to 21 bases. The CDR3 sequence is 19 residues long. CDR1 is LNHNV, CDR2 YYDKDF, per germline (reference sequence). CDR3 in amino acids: CATSRGGGGANLAKNIQYF. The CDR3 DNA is TGTGCCACCAGCAGGGGCGGAGGGGGGGCTAACCTAGCCAAAAACATTCAGTACTTC.

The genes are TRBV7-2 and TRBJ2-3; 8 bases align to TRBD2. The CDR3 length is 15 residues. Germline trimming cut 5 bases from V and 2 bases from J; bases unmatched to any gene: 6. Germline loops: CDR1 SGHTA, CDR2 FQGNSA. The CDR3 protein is CASSLLAGLTDTQYF. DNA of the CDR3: TGTGCCAGCAGCCTCCTAGCGGGTCTCACAGATACGCAGTATTTT.

CDR3 DNA sequence: TGCGCCAGCAGCGCTACCGGGACACAGAGCGGCTACACCTTC. As protein: CASSATGTQSGYTF. This chain connects TRBV10-2 to TRBJ1-2, with a possible D match to TRBD1 (6 bases). Trimming stripped 6 bases from V and 8 bases from J, with 19 bases between. CDR3 size: 14 residues. Per germline, CDR1 WSHSY and CDR2 SAAADI.

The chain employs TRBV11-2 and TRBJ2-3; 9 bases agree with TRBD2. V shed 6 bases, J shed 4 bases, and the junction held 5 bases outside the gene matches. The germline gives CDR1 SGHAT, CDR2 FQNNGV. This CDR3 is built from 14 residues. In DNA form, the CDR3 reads TGTGCCAGCAGTCGTAGCGGGGGATCAGATACGCAGTATTTT. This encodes CASSRSGGSDTQYF. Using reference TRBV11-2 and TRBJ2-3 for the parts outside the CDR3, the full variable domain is EAGVAQSPRYKIIEKRQSVAFWCNPISGHATLYWYQQILGQGPKLLIQFQNNGVVDDSQLPKDRFSAERLKGVDSTLKIQPAKLEDSAVYLCASSRSGGSDTQYFGPGTRLTVL.

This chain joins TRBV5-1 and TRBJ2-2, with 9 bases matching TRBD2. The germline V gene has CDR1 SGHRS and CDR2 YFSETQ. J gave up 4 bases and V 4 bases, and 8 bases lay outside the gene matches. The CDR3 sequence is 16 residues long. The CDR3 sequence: CASSILGTSSTGELFF. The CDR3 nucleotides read TGCGCCAGCAGCATACTCGGGACTAGCTCCACCGGGGAGCTGTTTTTT.

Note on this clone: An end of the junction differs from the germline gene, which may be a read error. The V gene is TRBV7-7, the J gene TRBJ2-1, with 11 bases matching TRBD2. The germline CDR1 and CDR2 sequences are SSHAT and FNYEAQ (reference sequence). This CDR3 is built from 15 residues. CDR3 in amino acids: CASSPIAGGRNEQFF. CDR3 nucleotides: TGTGCTAGCAGCCCCATAGCGGGGGGGCGCAATGAGCAGTTCTTC. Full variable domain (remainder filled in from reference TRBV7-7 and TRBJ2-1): GAGVSQSPRYKVTKRGQDVTLRCDPISSHATLYWYQQALGQGPEFLTYFNYEAQPDKSGLPSDRFSAERPEGSISTLTIQRTEQRDSAMYRCASSPIAGGRNEQFFGPGTRLTVL.

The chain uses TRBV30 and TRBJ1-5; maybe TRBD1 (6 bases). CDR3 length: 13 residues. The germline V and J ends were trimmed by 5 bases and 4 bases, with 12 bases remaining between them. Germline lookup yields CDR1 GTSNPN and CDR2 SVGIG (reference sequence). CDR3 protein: CAWGEGGNQPQHF. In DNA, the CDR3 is TGTGCCTGGGGCGAAGGGGGAAATCAGCCCCAGCATTTT.

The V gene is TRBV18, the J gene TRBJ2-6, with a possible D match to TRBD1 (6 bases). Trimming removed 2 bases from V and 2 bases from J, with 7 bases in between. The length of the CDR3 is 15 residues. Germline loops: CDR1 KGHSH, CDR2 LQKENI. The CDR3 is CASSPNRAGANVLTF. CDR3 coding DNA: TGTGCCAGCTCACCAAACAGGGCTGGGGCCAACGTCCTGACTTTC.

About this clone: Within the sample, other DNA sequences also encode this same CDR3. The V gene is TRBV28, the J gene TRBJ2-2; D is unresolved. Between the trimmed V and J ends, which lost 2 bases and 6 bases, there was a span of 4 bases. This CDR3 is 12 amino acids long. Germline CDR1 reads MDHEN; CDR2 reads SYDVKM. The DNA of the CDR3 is TGTGCCAGCAGTTTACGTGCCGGGGAGCTGTTTTTT. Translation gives CASSLRAGELFF.

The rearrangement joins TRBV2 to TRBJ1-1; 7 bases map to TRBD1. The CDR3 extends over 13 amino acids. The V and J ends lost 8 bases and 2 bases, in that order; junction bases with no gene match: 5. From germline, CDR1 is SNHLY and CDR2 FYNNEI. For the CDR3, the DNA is TGTGCCAGCCCGGGACAGATAAACACTGAAGCTTTCTTT. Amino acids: CASPGQINTEAFF.

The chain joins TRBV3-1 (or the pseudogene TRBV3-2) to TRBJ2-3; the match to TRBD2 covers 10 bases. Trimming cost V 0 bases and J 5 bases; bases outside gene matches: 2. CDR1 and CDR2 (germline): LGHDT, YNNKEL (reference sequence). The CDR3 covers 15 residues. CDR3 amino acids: CASSQDGLAVDTQYF. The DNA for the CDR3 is TGTGCCAGCAGCCAAGACGGACTAGCGGTAGATACGCAGTATTTT.

CDR3 protein: CASSRTGPDTQYF. CDR3 DNA: TGTGCCAGCAGCCGGACAGGCCCAGATACGCAGTATTTT. The J gene is TRBJ2-3, the V gene TRBV5-4, with 7 bases fitting TRBD1. CDR1 and CDR2 (germline): SGHNT, YYREEE (reference sequence). The CDR3 runs 13 residues. V trimming: 4 bases; J trimming: 4 bases; junction bases outside the gene matches: 3. The entire variable domain, with the rest obtained from reference TRBV5-4 and TRBJ2-3, is as follows: ETGVTQSPTHLIKTRGQQVTLRCSSQSGHNTVSWYQQALGQGPQFIFQYYREEENGRGNFPPRFSGLQFPNYSSELNVNALELDDSALYLCASSRTGPDTQYFGPGTRLTVL.